This section outlines one T cell receptor beta chain sequence together with its context. The sample's time point: baseline pretreatment blood. Specified treatment: 15 Gy SBRT to primary tumor, nephrectomy 4 weeks later. This specimen belongs to a study of radiation and T cells in renal cell carcinoma. The table came from immunoSEQ multiplex PCR; TCRdb's copy has only in-frame clones and leaves some out. The table lists about 49,000 clones, roughly 84% of them singletons, with under 35% in the top ten. Germline V gives CDR1 SGHAT, CDR2 FQNNGV. V was shortened by 2 bases and J by 4 bases, with 6 bases between the two germline ends. This CDR3 contains 13 residues.

This receptor was taken from a woman in her 70s with renal cell carcinoma. The chain combines TRBV11-2 with TRBJ1-3; the D is unclear. This material consisted of blood, taken from a patient whose treatment included radiotherapy and nephrectomy. In DNA form, the CDR3 reads TGTGCCAGCAGCTTAACAGAGGGAAACACCATATATTTT. It encodes CASSLTEGNTIYF.